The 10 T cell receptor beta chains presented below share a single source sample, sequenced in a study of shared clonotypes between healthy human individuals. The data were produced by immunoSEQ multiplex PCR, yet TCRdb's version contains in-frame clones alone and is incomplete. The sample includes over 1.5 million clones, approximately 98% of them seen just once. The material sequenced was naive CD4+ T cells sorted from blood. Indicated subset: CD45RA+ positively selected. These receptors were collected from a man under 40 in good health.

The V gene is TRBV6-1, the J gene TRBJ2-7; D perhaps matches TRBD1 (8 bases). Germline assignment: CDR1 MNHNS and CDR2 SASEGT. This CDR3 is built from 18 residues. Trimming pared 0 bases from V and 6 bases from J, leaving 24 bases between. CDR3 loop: CASSEARGRGTGIGEQYF. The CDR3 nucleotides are TGTGCCAGCAGTGAAGCGCGGGGGAGGGGGACAGGTATAGGCGAGCAGTACTTC.

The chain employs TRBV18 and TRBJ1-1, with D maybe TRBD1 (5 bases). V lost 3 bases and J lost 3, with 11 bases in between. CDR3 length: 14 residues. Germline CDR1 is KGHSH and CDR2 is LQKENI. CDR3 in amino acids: CASSPRVWDTEAFF. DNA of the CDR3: TGTGCCAGCTCACCCAGGGTGTGGGACACTGAAGCTTTCTTT.

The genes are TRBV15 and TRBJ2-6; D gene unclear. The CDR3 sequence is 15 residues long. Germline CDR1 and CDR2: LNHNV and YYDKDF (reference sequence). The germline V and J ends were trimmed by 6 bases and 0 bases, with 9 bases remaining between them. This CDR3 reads CATSRLPSGANVLTF. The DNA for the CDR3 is TGTGCCACCAGTCGGTTGCCCTCTGGGGCCAACGTCCTGACTTTC. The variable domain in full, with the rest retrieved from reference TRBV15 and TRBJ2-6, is DAMVIQNPRYQVTQFGKPVTLSCSQTLNHNVMYWYQQKSSQAPKLLFHYYDKDFNNEADTPDNFQSRRPNTSFCFLDIRSPGLGDTAMYLCATSRLPSGANVLTFGAGSRLTVL.

The CDR3 loop is CSVGLAPFTDTQYF. The CDR3 bases are TGCAGCGTCGGACTAGCTCCTTTCACAGATACGCAGTATTTT. The chain recombines TRBV29-1 with TRBJ2-3; 8 bases are a match to TRBD2. The trim removed 6 bases at V and 2 bases at J, leaving 7 bases unmatched. In germline, CDR1 is SQVTM, CDR2 ANQGSEA. The CDR3 is 14 residues long.

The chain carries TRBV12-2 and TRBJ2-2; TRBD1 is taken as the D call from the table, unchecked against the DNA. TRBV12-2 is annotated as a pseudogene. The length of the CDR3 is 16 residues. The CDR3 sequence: CASTLRVRLPGGELFF. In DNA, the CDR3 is TGTGCAAGTACTCTCAGGGTTCGGCTACCCGGTGGGGAGCTGTTTTTT.

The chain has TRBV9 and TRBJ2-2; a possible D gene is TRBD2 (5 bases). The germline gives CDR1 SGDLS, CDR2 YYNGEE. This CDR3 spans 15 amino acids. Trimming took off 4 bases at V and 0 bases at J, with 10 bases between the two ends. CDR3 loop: CASSFSGTNTGELFF. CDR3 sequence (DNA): TGTGCCAGCAGCTTTTCCGGGACGAACACCGGGGAGCTGTTTTTT.

The CDR3 loop reads CASSLWGRTDPNTEAFF. Written as DNA, the CDR3 is TGCGCCAGCAGCTTGTGGGGGAGGACGGATCCGAACACTGAAGCTTTCTTT. The rearrangement links TRBV5-1 to TRBJ1-1; TRBD1 is a possible D gene (5 bases). V lost 1 base to trimming and J lost 1 base, with 17 bases between them. Per germline, CDR1 SGHRS and CDR2 YFSETQ. The CDR3 is made up of 17 amino acids.

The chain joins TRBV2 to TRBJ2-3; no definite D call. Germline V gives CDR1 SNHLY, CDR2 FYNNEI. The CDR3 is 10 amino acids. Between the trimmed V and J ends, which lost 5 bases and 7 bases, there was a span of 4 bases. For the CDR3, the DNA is TGTGCCAGCAGTCAAAATACGCAGTATTTT. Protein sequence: CASSQNTQYF. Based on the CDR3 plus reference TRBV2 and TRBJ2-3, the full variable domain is EPEVTQTPSHQVTQMGQEVILRCVPISNHLYFYWYRQILGQKVEFLVSFYNNEISEKSEIFDDQFSVERPDGSNFTLKIRSTKLEDSAMYFCASSQNTQYFGPGTRLTVL.

CDR3 protein: CASSSAGQVGYTF. The CDR3 coding sequence is TGTGCCAGCAGCTCAGCGGGACAAGTGGGCTACACCTTC. This chain links TRBV5-6 with TRBJ1-2, with a weak D call TRBD1 (6 bases). Germline CDR1 and CDR2: SGHDT and YYEEEE. The CDR3 covers 13 residues. V was trimmed by 3 bases and J by 8 bases, leaving 14 bases between them. Variable domain in full (rest from reference TRBV5-6 and TRBJ1-2): DAGVTQSPTHLIKTRGQQVTLRCSPKSGHDTVSWYQQALGQGPQFIFQYYEEEERQRGNFPDRFSGHQFPNYSSELNVNALLLGDSALYLCASSSAGQVGYTFGSGTRLTVV.

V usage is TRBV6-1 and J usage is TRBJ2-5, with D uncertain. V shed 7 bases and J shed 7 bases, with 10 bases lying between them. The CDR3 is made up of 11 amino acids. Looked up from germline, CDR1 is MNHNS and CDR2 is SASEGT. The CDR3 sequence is CASKDQRTQYF. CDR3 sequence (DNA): TGTGCCAGCAAGGATCAACGGACCCAGTACTTC.